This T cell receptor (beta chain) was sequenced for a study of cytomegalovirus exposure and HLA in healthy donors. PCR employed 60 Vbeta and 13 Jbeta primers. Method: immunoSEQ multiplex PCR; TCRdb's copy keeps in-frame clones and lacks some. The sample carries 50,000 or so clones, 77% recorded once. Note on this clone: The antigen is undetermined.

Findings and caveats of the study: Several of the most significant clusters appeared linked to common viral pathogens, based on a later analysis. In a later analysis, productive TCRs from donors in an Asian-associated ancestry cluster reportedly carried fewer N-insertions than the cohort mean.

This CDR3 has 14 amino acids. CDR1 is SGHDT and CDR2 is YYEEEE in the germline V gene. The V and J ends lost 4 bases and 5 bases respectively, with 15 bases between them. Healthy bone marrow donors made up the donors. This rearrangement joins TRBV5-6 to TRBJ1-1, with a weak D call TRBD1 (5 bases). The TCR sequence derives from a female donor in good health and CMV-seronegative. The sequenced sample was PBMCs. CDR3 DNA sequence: TGTGCCAGCAGCGTTACAGGTTTGAGGACTGAAGCTTTCTTT. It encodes CASSVTGLRTEAFF.